The entry that follows covers one T cell receptor (beta chain) sequence. What it binds is not known. This sample was included in a study of Ad26.COV2.S vaccination and SARS-CoV-2 variants. Study summary: Donor allocation was to the COV1001 Ad26.COV2.S trial arm. Recipients of Ad26.COV2.S got it intramuscularly, once or twice 56 days apart.

The repertoire was sequenced with immunoSEQ multiplex PCR; TCRdb's copy has only in-frame clones and lacks some. This table has about 390,000 clones, around nine tenths appearing once. As for treatment: 15 to 20 received Ad26.COV2.S at low or high dose, single or two shots; a few received placebo; per-sample allocation not given. Vaccine and placebo recipients were sampled on day 63 after the first injection. Germline CDR1 and CDR2: SGHNT and YYREEE (reference sequence). The CDR3 contains 15 residues. The V and J ends lost 3 bases and 7 bases, in that order; junction bases with no gene match: 5. Study observations and caveats: Ad26.COV2.S recipients had broader spike-specific TCRs (P = 0.0014). Non-spike TCR breadth was similar in vaccine and placebo recipients.

Source: peripheral blood, taken in a trial of Ad26.COV2.S vaccine versus placebo. This chain uses TRBV5-4 with TRBJ1-4, with TRBD1 matching over 11 bases. This TCR was sampled from a person between 18 and 65 years old who received the Ad26.COV2.S COVID-19 vaccine or a placebo. This CDR3 reads CASSYRTGGGEKLFF. The CDR3 nucleotides are TGTGCCAGCAGCTACAGGACAGGGGGCGGTGAAAAACTGTTTTTT.